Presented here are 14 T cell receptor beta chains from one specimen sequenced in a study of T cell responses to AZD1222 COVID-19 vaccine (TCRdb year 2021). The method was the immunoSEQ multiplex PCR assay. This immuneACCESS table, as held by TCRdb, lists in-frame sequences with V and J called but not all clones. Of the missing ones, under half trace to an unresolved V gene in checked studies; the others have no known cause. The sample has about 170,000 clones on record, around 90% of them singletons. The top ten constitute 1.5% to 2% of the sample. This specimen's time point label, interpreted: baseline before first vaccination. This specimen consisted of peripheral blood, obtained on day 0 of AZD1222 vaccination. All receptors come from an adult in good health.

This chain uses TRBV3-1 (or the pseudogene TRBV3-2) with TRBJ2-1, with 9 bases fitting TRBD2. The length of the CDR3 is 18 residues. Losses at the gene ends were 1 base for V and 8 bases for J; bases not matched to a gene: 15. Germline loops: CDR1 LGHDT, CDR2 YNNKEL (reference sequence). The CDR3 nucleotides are TGTGCCAGCAGCCAAGGAAATGGCGCGGGGGGGCGGATCGATGAGCAGTTCTTC. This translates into CASSQGNGAGGRIDEQFF.

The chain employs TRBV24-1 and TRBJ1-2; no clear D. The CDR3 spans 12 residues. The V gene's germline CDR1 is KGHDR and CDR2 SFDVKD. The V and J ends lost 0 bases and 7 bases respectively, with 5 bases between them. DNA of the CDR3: TGTGCCACCAGTGATTTGCTAGGTGGCTACACCTTC. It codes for CATSDLLGGYTF.

The CDR3 nucleotides read TGTGCCAGCAGCTCGGGGGTCCTCTCTGGAAACACCATATATTTT. Residues: CASSSGVLSGNTIYF. V gene TRBV28 combines with J gene TRBJ1-3; D is possibly TRBD1 (5 bases). CDR1 and CDR2 from the germline V gene are MDHEN and SYDVKM. V dropped 6 bases and J dropped 0 bases, with 12 bases sitting between them. The CDR3 has 15 amino acids.

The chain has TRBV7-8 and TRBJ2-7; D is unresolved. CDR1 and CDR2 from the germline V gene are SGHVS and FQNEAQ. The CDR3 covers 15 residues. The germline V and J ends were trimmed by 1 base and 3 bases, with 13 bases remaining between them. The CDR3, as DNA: TGTGCCAGCAGCTTAGACAGCTCAGCCGACTACGAGCAGTACTTC. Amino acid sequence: CASSLDSSADYEQYF.

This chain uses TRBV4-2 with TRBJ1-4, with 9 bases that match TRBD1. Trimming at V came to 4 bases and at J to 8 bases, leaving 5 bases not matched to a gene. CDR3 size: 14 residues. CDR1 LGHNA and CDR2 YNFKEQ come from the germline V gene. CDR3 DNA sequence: TGTGCCAGCAGCCTAACAGGGGGCGGGGAAAAACTGTTTTTT. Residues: CASSLTGGGEKLFF.

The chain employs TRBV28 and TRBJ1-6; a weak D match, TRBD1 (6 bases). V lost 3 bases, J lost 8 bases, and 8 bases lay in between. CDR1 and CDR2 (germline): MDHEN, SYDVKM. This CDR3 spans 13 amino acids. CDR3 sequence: CASSLAGDSPLHF. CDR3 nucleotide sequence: TGTGCCAGCAGTTTGGCAGGGGATTCACCCCTCCACTTT.

The CDR3 DNA reads TGTGCCAGCTCACTCGGACAGGGAGTGGAAGAGCAGTACGTC. It specifies CASSLGQGVEEQYV. The V gene is TRBV18, the J gene TRBJ2-7; TRBD1 agrees at 8 bases. CDR3 size: 14 residues. Looked up from germline, CDR1 is KGHSH and CDR2 is LQKENI. Trimming removed 4 bases from V and 7 bases from J; junction bases left unmatched: 9.

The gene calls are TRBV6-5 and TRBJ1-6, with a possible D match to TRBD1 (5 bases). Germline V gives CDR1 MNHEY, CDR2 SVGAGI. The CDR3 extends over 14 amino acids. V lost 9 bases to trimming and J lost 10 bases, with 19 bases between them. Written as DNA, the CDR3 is TGTGCCAGTACACCACGGGACTTCGGATCACCCCTCCACTTT. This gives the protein CASTPRDFGSPLHF.

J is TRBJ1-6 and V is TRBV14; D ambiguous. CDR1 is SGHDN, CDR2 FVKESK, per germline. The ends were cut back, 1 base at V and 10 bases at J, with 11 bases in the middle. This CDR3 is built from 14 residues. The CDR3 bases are TGTGCCAGCAGCCAAGTGGTGGTGGGGTCACCCCTCCACTTT. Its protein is CASSQVVVGSPLHF.

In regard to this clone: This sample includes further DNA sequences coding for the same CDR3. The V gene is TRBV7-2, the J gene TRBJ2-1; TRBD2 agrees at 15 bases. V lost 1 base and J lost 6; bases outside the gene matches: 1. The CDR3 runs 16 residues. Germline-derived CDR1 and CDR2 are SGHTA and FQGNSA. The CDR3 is CASSLGTSGRANEQFF. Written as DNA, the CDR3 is TGTGCCAGCAGCTTAGGGACTAGCGGGAGGGCCAATGAGCAGTTCTTC.

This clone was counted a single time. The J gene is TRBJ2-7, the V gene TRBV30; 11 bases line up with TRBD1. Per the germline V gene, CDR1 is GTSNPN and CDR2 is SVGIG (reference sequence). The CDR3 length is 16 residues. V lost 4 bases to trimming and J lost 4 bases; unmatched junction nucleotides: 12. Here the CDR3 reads CAWNPPGTGGRYEQYF. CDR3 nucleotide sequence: TGTGCCTGGAATCCGCCAGGGACAGGGGGAAGGTACGAGCAGTACTTC.

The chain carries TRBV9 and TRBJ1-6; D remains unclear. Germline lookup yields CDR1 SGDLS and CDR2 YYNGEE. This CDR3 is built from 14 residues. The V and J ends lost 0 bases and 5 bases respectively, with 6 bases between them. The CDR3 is CASSVANNNSPLHF. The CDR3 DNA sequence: TGTGCCAGCAGCGTAGCCAATAATAATTCACCCCTCCACTTT. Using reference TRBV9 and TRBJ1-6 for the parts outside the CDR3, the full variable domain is DSGVTQTPKHLITATGQRVTLRCSPRSGDLSVYWYQQSLDQGLQFLIQYYNGEERAKGNILERFSAQQFPDLHSELNLSSLELGDSALYFCASSVANNNSPLHFGNGTRLTVT.

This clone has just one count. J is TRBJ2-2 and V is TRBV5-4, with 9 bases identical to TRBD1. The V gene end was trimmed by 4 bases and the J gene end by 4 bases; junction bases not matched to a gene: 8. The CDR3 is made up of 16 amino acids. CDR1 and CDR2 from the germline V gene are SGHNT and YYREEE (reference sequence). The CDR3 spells CASSLQGQGSTGELFF. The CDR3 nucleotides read TGTGCCAGCAGCCTCCAGGGACAGGGTAGCACCGGGGAGCTGTTTTTT.

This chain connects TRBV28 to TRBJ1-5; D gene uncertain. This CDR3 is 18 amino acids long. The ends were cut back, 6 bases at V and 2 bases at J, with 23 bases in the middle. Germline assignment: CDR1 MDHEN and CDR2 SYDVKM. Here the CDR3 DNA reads TGTGCCAGCAGCCTTTCATCTGTCGCGGGTTTGGGCAATCAGCCCCAGCATTTT. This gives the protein CASSLSSVAGLGNQPQHF.